Listed here is a single TCR beta chain. Living in roughly 23 US areas, the participants were between roughly 18 and 95 years of age. This sample stems from a study of blood T cell repertoires in COVID-19. For the study at large: The analysed material was cDNA or gDNA that came from T cells, B-cell-depleted T cells, or PBMCs.

The germline V gene has CDR1 SNHLY and CDR2 FYNNEI. J lost 4 bases, V lost 6 bases, and 7 bases had no gene match. This CDR3 has 15 residues. The protocol was immunoSEQ multiplex PCR, while the TCRdb copy is restricted to in-frame clones and leaves out a portion. The sample includes hundreds of thousands of clones, about four fifths of them seen just once. This clonotype was obtained from a woman between 50 and 59 years old who had been exposed to COVID-19. The chain carries TRBV2 and TRBJ2-1; 9 bases agree with TRBD1. The specimen was PBMCs or T cells enriched from blood (not recorded which). The CDR3 loop is CASSLDRGGYNEQFF. Written as DNA, the CDR3 is TGTGCCAGCAGCCTGGACAGGGGAGGGTACAATGAGCAGTTCTTC.